This TCR beta chain was documented in a study of technical replicates of blood from a handful of donors. Per germline, CDR1 MNHEY and CDR2 SVGAGI. The CDR3 covers 15 residues. The repertoire was sequenced with immunoSEQ multiplex PCR; TCRdb's copy has only in-frame clones and lacks some. The sample has about 73,000 clones; roughly 93% are singletons. This clone was detected a few times. The junction departs from germline at one end; a sequencing error may be responsible. This TCR was sampled from a human donor in good health. V usage is TRBV6-5 and J usage is TRBJ2-7; 9 positions agree with TRBD2. Sequences were obtained from T cells isolated from PBMCs. The CDR3 nucleotides are TGTGCCAGCAGTTACGACCTAAGCGGGAGGTGGAATTTGGACTTC. The encoded protein is CASSYDLSGRWNLDF.